Below, 27 T cell receptor beta chains from the same sample are listed, as sequenced in a study of T cell responses to AZD1222 COVID-19 vaccine. Produced via immunoSEQ multiplex PCR; TCRdb's table is partial and in-frame only. The table includes 120,000 or so clones, about nine tenths detected once. The sample was peripheral blood, taken on day 0 of AZD1222 vaccination. The receptors were sampled from an adult in good health.

The chain is built from TRBV7-9 and TRBJ2-7, with D possibly TRBD2 on 5 matching bases. In germline, CDR1 is SEHNR, CDR2 FQNEAQ (reference sequence). The V and J ends lost 5 bases and 7 bases respectively, with 12 bases between them. This CDR3 region has 12 residues. In nucleotides, the CDR3 is TGTGCCAGCAGCCCGAGTTCGGGGGAGCAGTACTTC. It codes for CASSPSSGEQYF.

This clone was recorded a few times. V is TRBV16 and J is TRBJ1-2; 7 nucleotides align to TRBD1. Germline V lookup: CDR1 KGHSY, CDR2 FQNENV. This CDR3 contains 17 residues. Trimming cost V 4 bases and J 2 bases; bases outside gene matches: 13. The CDR3 protein is CASSRPGTDSPNYGYTF. The DNA of the CDR3 is TGTGCCAGCAGCCGCCCCGGGACAGACAGTCCGAACTATGGCTACACCTTC.

CDR3 bases: TGTGCCAGCAGTTACCCTAGACAGGGGGCCATACCCCTCCACTTT. Its translation: CASSYPRQGAIPLHF. The chain combines TRBV6-2 or TRBV6-3 with TRBJ1-6; TRBD1 matches at 10 bases. In germline, CDR1 is MNHEY, CDR2 SVGEGT. This CDR3 contains 15 residues. V shed 2 bases, J shed 12 bases, and the junction held 7 bases outside the gene matches.

The chain employs TRBV6-5 and TRBJ1-1; a possible D gene is TRBD1 (6 bases). Per germline, CDR1 MNHEY and CDR2 SVGAGI. The V gene lost 8 bases and the J gene lost 1 base, with 17 bases spanning the gap. The CDR3 is 15 amino acids. The CDR3 is CASRTRGNGNTEAFF. Written as DNA, the CDR3 is TGTGCCAGCCGAACCAGGGGTAATGGGAACACTGAAGCTTTCTTT.

J is TRBJ1-1 and V is TRBV11-2, with a weak D call TRBD1 (5 bases). The CDR3 runs 15 residues. The germline gives CDR1 SGHAT, CDR2 FQNNGV. The V gene lost 0 bases and the J gene lost 4 bases, with 12 bases spanning the gap. The CDR3 coding sequence is TGTGCCAGCAGCTTAGACAGGGTAGGGTTCACTGAAGCTTTCTTT. Translated: CASSLDRVGFTEAFF.

CDR3 region: CASSAGAYNEQFF. The DNA for the CDR3 is TGTGCCAGTTCAGCGGGGGCCTACAATGAGCAGTTCTTC. The chain combines TRBV7-2 with TRBJ2-1; 8 bases line up with TRBD2. Per germline, CDR1 SGHTA and CDR2 FQGNSA. Losses at the gene ends were 9 bases for V and 2 bases for J; bases not matched to a gene: 3. This CDR3 contains 13 residues.

This sequence joins TRBV9 and TRBJ2-7, with D perhaps given as TRBD1 or TRBD2 (5 bases each). The germline V gene has CDR1 SGDLS and CDR2 YYNGEE. With 1 base removed from V and 4 bases from J, the gap between germline ends came to 15 bases. This CDR3 region has 15 residues. This CDR3 is CASSVSSGRAYEQYF. CDR3 nucleotides: TGTGCCAGCAGCGTAAGTTCAGGGAGAGCGTACGAGCAGTACTTC.

The rearrangement links TRBV10-3 to TRBJ1-2, with 9 bases aligning to TRBD1. The CDR3 spans 14 residues. Germline lookup yields CDR1 ENHRY and CDR2 SYGVKD. J gave up 4 bases and V 5 bases, and 5 bases lay outside the gene matches. As DNA, the CDR3 is TGTGCCATCAGTACAGGGGGCCTTGGCTATGGCTACACCTTC. The encoded protein is CAISTGGLGYGYTF.

The V call is TRBV4-1, the J call TRBJ2-2; D gene uncertain. Trimming left V 2 bases short and J 4 bases short, with 5 bases between. The germline CDR1 and CDR2 sequences are MGHRA and YSYEKL. The CDR3 has 13 amino acids. As DNA, the CDR3 is TGCGCCAGCAGCCAAATGGGCACCGGGGAGCTGTTTTTT. Protein sequence: CASSQMGTGELFF.

The J gene is TRBJ1-2, the V gene TRBV4-2; D perhaps matches TRBD1 (5 bases). The V end lost 0 bases, the J end lost 6 bases, and 17 bases lay between the germline ends. CDR1 is LGHNA, CDR2 YNFKEQ, per germline. The CDR3 has 16 amino acids. CDR3: CASSQDSVGEFHGYTF. As DNA, the CDR3 is TGTGCCAGCAGCCAAGATTCGGTGGGGGAGTTCCATGGCTACACCTTC.

The DNA of the CDR3 is TGTGCCAGCAGCAGGGGGTCTGGCTCTGGAAACACCATATATTTT. Residues: CASSRGSGSGNTIYF. The chain joins TRBV7-2 to TRBJ1-3; the D gene is possibly TRBD1 (6 bases). This CDR3 region has 15 residues. Between the trimmed V and J ends, which lost 5 bases and 0 bases, there was a span of 11 bases. Looked up from germline, CDR1 is SGHTA and CDR2 is FQGNSA. The full variable domain, in which reference TRBV7-2 and TRBJ1-3 provide the parts outside the CDR3, is GAGVSQSPSNKVTEKGKDVELRCDPISGHTALYWYRQSLGQGLEFLIYFQGNSAPDKSGLPSDRFSAERTGGSVSTLTIQRTQQEDSAVYLCASSRGSGSGNTIYFGEGSWLTVV.

This clone was found a few times. This chain links TRBV7-7 with TRBJ2-1; 9 nucleotides line up with TRBD1. Germline CDR1 is SSHAT and CDR2 is FNYEAQ (reference sequence). V lost 2 bases to trimming and J lost 7 bases; unmatched junction nucleotides: 6. The CDR3 spans 15 residues. The CDR3 nucleotides read TGTGCCAGCAGCTTAAACAGGGGGCGTAGTAATGAGCAGTTCTTC. Encoded protein: CASSLNRGRSNEQFF.

The rearrangement links TRBV4-1 to TRBJ1-1; tentative D call: TRBD1 (5 bases). The germline V gene has CDR1 MGHRA and CDR2 YSYEKL. The CDR3 is made up of 15 amino acids. Trimming removed 2 bases from V and 4 bases from J, with 14 bases in between. DNA of the CDR3: TGCGCCAGCAGCCAACCAGCGAGGGGCTTCACTGAAGCTTTCTTT. Amino acids: CASSQPARGFTEAFF.

V usage is TRBV29-1 and J usage is TRBJ2-7; D is unresolved. Trimming took off 5 bases at V and 3 bases at J, with 11 bases between the two ends. The CDR3 totals 12 residues. From germline, CDR1 is SQVTM and CDR2 ANQGSEA. The CDR3: CSVLSGNYEQYF. CDR3 bases: TGCAGCGTTCTGTCAGGCAACTACGAGCAGTACTTC.

This clone occurred once. V is TRBV15 and J is TRBJ2-1, with D perhaps TRBD2 (7 bases). The CDR3 is 16 amino acids. The germline V and J ends were trimmed by 8 bases and 1 base, with 18 bases remaining between them. CDR1 LNHNV and CDR2 YYDKDF come from the germline V gene (reference sequence). The CDR3 sequence is CATVLGGPKSYNEQFF. The CDR3 region has the DNA TGTGCCACCGTCCTGGGGGGGCCAAAGTCCTACAATGAGCAGTTCTTC.

The rearrangement joins TRBV13 to TRBJ2-6; 9 nucleotides align to TRBD1. Germline assignment: CDR1 PRHDT and CDR2 FYEKMQ (reference sequence). The CDR3 is made up of 21 amino acids. V lost 5 bases and J lost 0; bases outside the gene matches: 17. The CDR3 DNA reads TGTGCCAGCAGCCCGGTAATCCCGGACAGGGGATCGTACTCTGGGGCCAACGTCCTGACTTTC. Its translation: CASSPVIPDRGSYSGANVLTF.

V usage is TRBV18 and J usage is TRBJ1-2; no clear D. This CDR3 comprises 16 residues. V lost 3 bases, J lost 8 bases, and 22 bases lay in between. Per the germline V gene, CDR1 is KGHSH and CDR2 is LQKENI. The CDR3 nucleotides read TGTGCCAGCTCACCTTCCGGGGATTCCGCCCTGAGAGGCTACACCTTC. This sequence encodes CASSPSGDSALRGYTF.

The chain combines TRBV30 with TRBJ1-2, with TRBD1 matching over 7 bases. The germline gives CDR1 GTSNPN, CDR2 SVGIG (reference sequence). The CDR3 is 14 residues long. The V segment lost 8 bases and the J segment 1 base; nucleotides outside the gene matches: 10. The CDR3 region has the DNA TGTGCCGCTCGAGGGACAGCGGATAACTATGGCTACACCTTC. Encoded protein: CAARGTADNYGYTF.

J is TRBJ1-6 and V is TRBV3-1 (or the pseudogene TRBV3-2); D uncertain. Looked up from germline, CDR1 is LGHDT and CDR2 is YNNKEL (reference sequence). The length of the CDR3 is 14 residues. Trimming pared 6 bases from V and 6 bases from J, leaving 12 bases between. CDR3 DNA sequence: TGTGCCAGCAGGTCCAGTGCCGTTAATTCACCCCTCCACTTT. Protein: CASRSSAVNSPLHF.

V is TRBV5-1 and J is TRBJ1-6; the D gene is possibly TRBD1 (6 bases). Germline CDR1 and CDR2: SGHRS and YFSETQ. The CDR3 spans 15 residues. Trimming shortened V by 0 bases and J by 10 bases, and 14 bases separated the two germline ends. CDR3 region: CASSLAQGRWSPLHF. CDR3 in DNA: TGCGCCAGCAGCTTGGCTCAGGGGAGATGGTCACCCCTCCACTTT.

V is TRBV27 and J is TRBJ1-4; maybe TRBD1 (5 bases). Trimming pared 3 bases from V and 4 bases from J, leaving 15 bases between. This CDR3 is built from 16 residues. Germline values: CDR1 MNHEY, CDR2 SMNVEV (reference sequence). CDR3 sequence: CASSFRRVRDNEKLFF. Here the CDR3 DNA reads TGTGCCAGCAGTTTTCGAAGGGTCAGGGATAATGAAAAACTGTTTTTT.

This clone has just a few counts. The chain combines TRBV24-1 with TRBJ1-5, with D unresolved. CDR3 size: 16 residues. V was clipped by 7 bases and J by 0 bases, with 15 bases between them. Germline V gene sequence: CDR1 KGHDR, CDR2 SFDVKD. The CDR3 is CATRPQAVYSNQPQHF. Written as DNA, the CDR3 is TGTGCCACCAGACCCCAGGCGGTTTATAGCAATCAGCCCCAGCATTTT.

The V and J genes are TRBV4-1 and TRBJ1-4, with D possibly matching TRBD1 (6 bases). The germline V and J ends were trimmed by 0 bases and 4 bases, with 12 bases remaining between them. This CDR3 is built from 16 residues. CDR1 and CDR2 from the germline V gene are MGHRA and YSYEKL. The CDR3: CASSQDSRRGNEKLFF. DNA for the CDR3: TGCGCCAGCAGCCAAGATTCCCGCAGGGGTAATGAAAAACTGTTTTTT.

The chain carries TRBV6-5 and TRBJ1-2, with D unresolved. CDR1 and CDR2 from the germline V gene are MNHEY and SVGAGI. The CDR3 loop spans 14 amino acids. Between the trimmed V and J ends, which lost 2 bases and 7 bases, there was a span of 14 bases. The CDR3 sequence is CASSYGPGTIGYTF. The CDR3 DNA reads as TGTGCCAGCAGTTACGGACCGGGAACTATTGGCTACACCTTC.

This chain joins TRBV25-1 and TRBJ1-1; unclear D gene. Germline loops: CDR1 MGHDK, CDR2 SYGVNS. With 6 bases removed from V and 3 bases from J, the gap between germline ends came to 8 bases. This CDR3 comprises 12 residues. CDR3 protein: CASRDPHTEAFF. In DNA form, the CDR3 reads TGTGCCAGCAGGGACCCTCACACTGAAGCTTTCTTT.

This CDR3 is CASSERGIVFYGYTF. CDR3 DNA: TGTGCCAGCAGTGAACGGGGGATCGTATTTTATGGCTACACCTTC. This rearrangement joins TRBV2 to TRBJ1-2, with D possibly matching TRBD1 (5 bases). Trimming stripped 2 bases from V and 5 bases from J, with 15 bases between. CDR1 and CDR2 (germline): SNHLY, FYNNEI. The CDR3 covers 15 residues.

V is TRBV7-9 and J is TRBJ1-2; a weak D match, TRBD1 (5 bases). The CDR3 sequence is 13 residues long. V lost 4 bases to trimming and J lost 7 bases, with 13 bases between them. In germline, CDR1 is SEHNR, CDR2 FQNEAQ (reference sequence). Here the CDR3 reads CASSSSRGGGYTF. The CDR3 bases are TGTGCCAGCAGCTCAAGTAGGGGAGGTGGCTACACCTTC.